The sequence of this T cell receptor (beta chain) was determined in a study of blood T cell repertoires in COVID-19. Generated by immunoSEQ multiplex PCR, the TCRdb table keeps only in-frame clones and is missing some. The data contain roughly 160,000 clones, 88% of them singletons. V was pared by 5 bases and J by 3 bases, with 23 bases between. The CDR3 is 18 amino acids. CDR1 SGHVS and CDR2 FNYEAQ come from the germline V gene. The chain uses TRBV7-6 and TRBJ1-5, with D possibly being TRBD1 (5 bases). What was sequenced was peripheral blood. This receptor was obtained from a man in his fifties or sixties with acute or convalescent COVID-19. CDR3 sequence (DNA): TGTGCCAGCAGCCGTAATCCCGGGGGTTCAGGTGCCAATCAGCCCCAGCATTTT. As protein: CASSRNPGGSGANQPQHF.